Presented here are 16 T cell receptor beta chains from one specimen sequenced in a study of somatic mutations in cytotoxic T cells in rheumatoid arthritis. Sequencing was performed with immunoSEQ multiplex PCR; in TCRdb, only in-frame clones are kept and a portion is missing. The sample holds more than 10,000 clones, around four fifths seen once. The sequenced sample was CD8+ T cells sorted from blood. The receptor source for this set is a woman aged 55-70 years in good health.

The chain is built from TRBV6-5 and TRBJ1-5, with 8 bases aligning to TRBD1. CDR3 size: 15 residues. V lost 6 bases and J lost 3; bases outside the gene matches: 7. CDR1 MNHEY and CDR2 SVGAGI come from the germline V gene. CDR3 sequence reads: CASSYGQGLNQPQHF. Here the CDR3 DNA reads TGTGCCAGCAGCTACGGACAGGGCCTCAATCAGCCCCAGCATTTT.

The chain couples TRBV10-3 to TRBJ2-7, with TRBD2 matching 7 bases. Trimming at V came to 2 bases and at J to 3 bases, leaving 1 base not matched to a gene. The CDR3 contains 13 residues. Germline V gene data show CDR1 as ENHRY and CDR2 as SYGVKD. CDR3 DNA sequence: TGTGCCATCAGTGAGGGCGGGAGCTACGAGCAGTACTTC. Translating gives CAISEGGSYEQYF.

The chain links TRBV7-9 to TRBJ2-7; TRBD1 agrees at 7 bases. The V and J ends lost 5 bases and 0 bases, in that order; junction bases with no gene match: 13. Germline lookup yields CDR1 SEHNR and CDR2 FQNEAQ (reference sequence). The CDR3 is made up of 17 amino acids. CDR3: CASSHNLQGPSSYEQYF. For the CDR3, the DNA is TGTGCCAGCAGCCACAACCTACAGGGGCCGAGCTCCTACGAGCAGTACTTC.

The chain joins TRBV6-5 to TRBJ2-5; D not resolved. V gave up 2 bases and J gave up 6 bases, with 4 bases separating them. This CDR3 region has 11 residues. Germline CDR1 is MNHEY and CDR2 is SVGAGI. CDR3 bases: TGTGCCAGCAGTTACCAGAAGACCCAGTACTTC. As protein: CASSYQKTQYF.

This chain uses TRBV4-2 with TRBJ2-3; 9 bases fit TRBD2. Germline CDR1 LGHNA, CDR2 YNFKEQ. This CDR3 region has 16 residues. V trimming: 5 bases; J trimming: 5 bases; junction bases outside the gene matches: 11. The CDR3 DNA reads TGTGCCAGCAGCTTATTAGGCGGGGGGGGCTTAGATACGCAGTATTTT. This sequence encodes CASSLLGGGGLDTQYF.

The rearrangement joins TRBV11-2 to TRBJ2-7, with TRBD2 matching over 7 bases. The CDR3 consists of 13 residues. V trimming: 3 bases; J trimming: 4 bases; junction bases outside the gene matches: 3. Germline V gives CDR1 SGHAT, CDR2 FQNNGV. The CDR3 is CASSFGGIYEQYF. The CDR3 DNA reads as TGTGCCAGCAGCTTCGGGGGGATTTACGAGCAGTACTTC.

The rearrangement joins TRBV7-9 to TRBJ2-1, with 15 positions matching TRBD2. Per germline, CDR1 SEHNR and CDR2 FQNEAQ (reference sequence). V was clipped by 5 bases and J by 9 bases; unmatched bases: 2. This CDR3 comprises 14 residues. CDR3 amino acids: CASSGLAGGLEQFF. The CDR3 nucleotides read TGTGCCAGCAGCGGACTAGCGGGGGGGCTTGAGCAGTTCTTC.

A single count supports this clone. Here the CDR3 DNA reads TGTGCCAGCAGCGTAGAAGGGGCCCGTGAGACCCAGTACTTC. This codes for CASSVEGARETQYF. This rearrangement joins TRBV9 to TRBJ2-5; a weak D match, TRBD1 (5 bases). V was pared by 0 bases and J by 5 bases, with 11 bases between. CDR3 length: 14 residues. The germline CDR1 and CDR2 sequences are SGDLS and YYNGEE.

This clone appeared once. CDR3 coding DNA: TGTGCCATCAGTGGACAGTCCAATCAGCCCCAGCATTTT. It encodes CAISGQSNQPQHF. This rearrangement joins TRBV10-3 to TRBJ1-5, with a weak D call TRBD1 (5 bases). V dropped 4 bases and J dropped 3 bases, with 7 bases sitting between them. This CDR3 region has 13 residues. The germline V gene has CDR1 ENHRY and CDR2 SYGVKD.

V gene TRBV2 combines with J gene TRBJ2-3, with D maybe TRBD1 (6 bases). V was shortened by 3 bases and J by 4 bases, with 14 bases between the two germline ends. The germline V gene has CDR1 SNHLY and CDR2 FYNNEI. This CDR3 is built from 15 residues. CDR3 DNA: TGTGCCAGCAGTGAGACAGGTGTCGCCCCAGATACGCAGTATTTT. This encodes CASSETGVAPDTQYF. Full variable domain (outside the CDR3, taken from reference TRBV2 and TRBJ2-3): EPEVTQTPSHQVTQMGQEVILRCVPISNHLYFYWYRQILGQKVEFLVSFYNNEISEKSEIFDDQFSVERPDGSNFTLKIRSTKLEDSAMYFCASSETGVAPDTQYFGPGTRLTVL.

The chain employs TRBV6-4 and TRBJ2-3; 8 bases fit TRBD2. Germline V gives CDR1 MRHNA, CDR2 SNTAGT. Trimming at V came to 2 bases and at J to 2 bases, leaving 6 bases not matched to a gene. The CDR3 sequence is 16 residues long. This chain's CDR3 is CASSDAYGGATDTQYF. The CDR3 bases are TGTGCCAGCAGTGACGCTTACGGGGGGGCCACAGATACGCAGTATTTT.

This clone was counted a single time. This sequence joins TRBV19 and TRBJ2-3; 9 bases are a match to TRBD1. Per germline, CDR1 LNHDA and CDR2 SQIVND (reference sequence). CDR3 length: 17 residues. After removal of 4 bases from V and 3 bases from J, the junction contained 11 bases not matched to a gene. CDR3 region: CASSTNRDRVWTDTQYF. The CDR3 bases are TGTGCCAGTAGTACGAACCGGGACAGGGTTTGGACAGATACGCAGTATTTT.

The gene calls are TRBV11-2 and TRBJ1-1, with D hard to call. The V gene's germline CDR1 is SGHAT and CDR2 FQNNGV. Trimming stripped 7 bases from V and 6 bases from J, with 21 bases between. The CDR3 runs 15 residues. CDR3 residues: CASTSGVSGWAEAFF. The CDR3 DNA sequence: TGTGCCAGCACCTCTGGAGTGTCGGGGTGGGCTGAAGCTTTCTTT.

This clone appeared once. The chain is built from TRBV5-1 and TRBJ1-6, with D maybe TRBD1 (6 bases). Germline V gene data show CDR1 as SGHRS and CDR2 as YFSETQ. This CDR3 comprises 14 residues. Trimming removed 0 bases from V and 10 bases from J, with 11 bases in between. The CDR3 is CASSLAGGESPLHF. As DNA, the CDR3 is TGCGCCAGCAGCTTGGCGGGGGGCGAGTCACCCCTCCACTTT.

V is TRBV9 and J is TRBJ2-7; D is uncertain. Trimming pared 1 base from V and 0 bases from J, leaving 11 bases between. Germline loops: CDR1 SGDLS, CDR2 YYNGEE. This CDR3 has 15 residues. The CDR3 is CASSVSFPSSYEQYF. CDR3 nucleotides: TGTGCCAGCAGCGTATCCTTCCCGAGCTCCTACGAGCAGTACTTC.

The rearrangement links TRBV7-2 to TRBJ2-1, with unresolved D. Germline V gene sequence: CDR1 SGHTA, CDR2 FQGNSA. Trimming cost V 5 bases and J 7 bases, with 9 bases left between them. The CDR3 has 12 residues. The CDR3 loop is CASSLSINEQFF. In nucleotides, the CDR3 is TGTGCCAGCAGCCTAAGTATTAATGAGCAGTTCTTC.